This T cell receptor (beta chain) emerged from a study of CD8+ T cells in alopecia areata. TCR sequencing used cDNA made by reverse transcription of extracted RNA. Measured with immunoSEQ multiplex PCR; TCRdb has only the in-frame clones, and not every one. Of about 190,000 clones listed, under 80% are singletons. This clone was seen a single time. The CDR3 runs to 13 residues. V shed 6 bases and J shed 9 bases, with 12 bases lying between them. Germline lookup yields CDR1 MNHEY and CDR2 SMNVEV (reference sequence). Noted treatment: oral pan-JAK inhibitor, 5-10 mg twice daily. This chain joins TRBV27 and TRBJ1-6; D uncertain. The specimen was CD4+ T cells sorted from blood, collected at week 49, from a patient treated with tofacitinib. The sequence derives from a human donor with alopecia areata. This CDR3 is CASRGTLSSPLHF. In DNA, the CDR3 is TGTGCCAGCAGGGGCACTTTATCTTCACCCCTCCACTTT.